This TCR beta chain was recorded in a study of blood T cell repertoires in COVID-19. About the research overall: Sample material is recorded as cDNA or gDNA derived from T cells, B-cell-depleted T cells, or PBMCs.

Profiled with immunoSEQ multiplex PCR; TCRdb holds only in-frame clones, not every one. The table includes about 440,000 clones, 90% detected once. V lost 0 bases and J 2 bases, leaving 9 bases between the germline ends. Germline V gene sequence: CDR1 SGHRS, CDR2 YFSETQ. The CDR3 sequence is 15 residues long. The source of this sequence is a man between 18 and 35 years old who had recovered from COVID-19. V is TRBV5-1 and J is TRBJ1-5; no clear D gene. Sequenced: PBMCs or T cells enriched from blood (not recorded which). The CDR3 DNA reads TGCGCCAGCAGCTTGGGAGGGCCTGGCAATCAGCCCCAGCATTTT. Translated, it gives CASSLGGPGNQPQHF.